One sample yielded the 32 T cell receptor beta chains listed below, sequenced in a study of early T cells in non-severe SARS-CoV-2 infection. TCRdb reprocessed the 5' RACE reads via MiXCR and lists one record per CDR3 protein. There are 50,000 or so distinct CDR3 sequences in the sample; 5.5% to 6.5% occur only once, and approximately 4.1% lies in the top ten. Input material: whole blood. Receptor source: an adult who was a healthcare worker with PCR-confirmed SARS-CoV-2 infection or an uninfected control (not recorded which).

This clonotype was counted at least ten times. The rearrangement uses TRBV11-3 and TRBJ2-3; 9 positions match TRBD1. Germline V gene sequence: CDR1 SGHNT, CDR2 YENEEA. The J segment lost 4 bases and the V segment lost 5 bases, leaving 7 bases of the junction unmatched. The CDR3 sequence is 15 residues long. CDR3 in amino acids: CASSPGTGSSDTQYF. The DNA for the CDR3 is TGTGCCAGCAGCCCGGGGACAGGGAGTTCAGATACGCAGTATTTT.

This clonotype was recorded many times. The V and J genes are TRBV12-3 or TRBV12-4 and TRBJ2-3; 9 bases line up with TRBD1. Trimming took 7 bases from V and 3 from J; bases not matched to a gene: 8. This CDR3 spans 15 amino acids. The CDR3 sequence is CASKKDRGKTDTQYF. In DNA, the CDR3 is TGTGCCAGCAAAAAGGACAGGGGTAAGACAGATACGCAGTATTTT.

The J gene is TRBJ2-2, the V gene TRBV7-3; 9 positions match TRBD1. The germline V gene has CDR1 SGHTA and CDR2 FQGTGA. The CDR3 sequence is 16 residues long. V shed 5 bases, J shed 8 bases, and the junction held 12 bases outside the gene matches. CDR3 DNA sequence: TGTGCCAGCAGCCCCCGGGACAGGGCGACCGAGGGGGAGCTGTTTTTT. It codes for CASSPRDRATEGELFF.

The sample holds a few counts of this clonotype. The chain employs TRBV4-1 and TRBJ2-7; D unresolved. Germline V gene data show CDR1 as MGHRA and CDR2 as YSYEKL. Trimming removed 1 base at V and 5 bases at J, with 6 bases between. The CDR3 has 12 amino acids. The CDR3 region has the DNA TGCGCCAGCAGCCAAGTGACCAACGAGCAGTACTTC. It codes for CASSQVTNEQYF.

This clonotype came up many times. The chain recombines TRBV2 with TRBJ1-2; the D is unclear. There are 14 residues in the CDR3. V lost 3 bases and J lost 3, with 11 bases in between. Germline CDR1 reads SNHLY; CDR2 reads FYNNEI. The CDR3 region is CASSDGLGYYGYTF. In nucleotides, the CDR3 is TGTGCCAGCAGTGATGGGCTGGGATACTATGGCTACACCTTC.

This clonotype was recorded a few times. The chain combines TRBV30 with TRBJ1-1, with D perhaps matching TRBD1 (6 bases). Germline loops: CDR1 GTSNPN, CDR2 SVGIG (reference sequence). The CDR3 totals 13 residues. The V and J ends lost 4 bases and 1 base respectively, with 10 bases between them. CDR3 loop: CAWTGGGNTEAFF. Here the CDR3 DNA reads TGTGCCTGGACCGGAGGGGGGAACACTGAAGCTTTCTTT.

This clonotype was observed at least ten times. The rearrangement joins TRBV6-5 to TRBJ1-1; a possible D gene is TRBD1 (5 bases). The germline CDR1 and CDR2 sequences are MNHEY and SVGAGI. This CDR3 has 13 amino acids. The germline V and J ends were trimmed by 6 bases and 5 bases, with 13 bases remaining between them. CDR3 DNA: TGTGCCAGCAGCCGGGGGGGTGGGACTGAAGCTTTCTTT. It specifies CASSRGGGTEAFF.

This clonotype was observed a few times. This chain joins TRBV18 and TRBJ2-7, with 8 bases aligning to TRBD1. This CDR3 is built from 16 residues. J was trimmed by 5 bases and V by 1 base; bases with no gene match: 10. In germline, CDR1 is KGHSH, CDR2 LQKENI. Here the CDR3 reads CASSPLPGQAPNEQYF. DNA for the CDR3: TGTGCCAGCTCACCACTCCCGGGACAGGCCCCTAACGAGCAGTACTTC.

This clonotype has ten or more counts. The rearrangement links TRBV4-1 to TRBJ1-1, with no clear D. The CDR3 runs to 13 residues. CDR1 is MGHRA and CDR2 is YSYEKL in the germline V gene. Between the trimmed V and J ends, which lost 7 bases and 0 bases, there was a span of 9 bases. CDR3 in DNA: TGCGCCAGCAACTCACTCTTGAACACTGAAGCTTTCTTT. It yields the protein CASNSLLNTEAFF.

This clonotype was observed many times. The chain uses TRBV28 and TRBJ2-1, with D perhaps TRBD2 (7 bases). The CDR3 is made up of 17 amino acids. Germline V CDR1 and CDR2: MDHEN, SYDVKM. The V gene lost 2 bases and the J gene lost 3 bases, with 17 bases spanning the gap. CDR3 in amino acids: CASSLAPGGRNYNEQFF. The CDR3 DNA reads TGTGCCAGCAGTTTAGCCCCCGGGGGGCGGAACTACAATGAGCAGTTCTTC.

This clonotype was counted ten times or more. The chain is built from TRBV18 and TRBJ1-5, with a tentative D call TRBD1 (5 bases). The ends were cut back, 8 bases at V and 5 bases at J, with 16 bases in the middle. Germline-derived CDR1 and CDR2 are KGHSH and LQKENI. CDR3 size: 14 residues. The CDR3 nucleotides are TGTGCCAGCCGAGGGGCAGGGCCCGATCAGCCCCAGCATTTT. Protein: CASRGAGPDQPQHF.

This clonotype was recorded a few times. The chain is built from TRBV6-5 and TRBJ1-2; TRBD1 matches at 11 bases. V lost 7 bases to trimming and J lost 3 bases; unmatched junction nucleotides: 13. Germline V CDR1 and CDR2: MNHEY, SVGAGI. This CDR3 is 17 amino acids long. DNA of the CDR3: TGTGCCAGCAATCCGGGACAGGGGGGATCGGGCTACTATGGCTACACCTTC. Translated, it gives CASNPGQGGSGYYGYTF.

With respect to this clonotype: Mismatch with germline at one junction end may stem from a read error. V usage is TRBV20-1 and J usage is TRBJ1-5, with a possible D match to TRBD1 (6 bases). The CDR3 contains 14 residues. Germline CDR1 is DFQATT and CDR2 is SNEGSKA (reference sequence). CDR3 protein: CSAIEGGSNQPQHF. In nucleotides, the CDR3 is TGCAGTGCTATTGAGGGGGGGAGCAACCAGCCCCAGCATTTT.

V gene TRBV27 combines with J gene TRBJ1-1; 7 bases fit TRBD1. The CDR3 extends over 12 amino acids. Germline CDR1 is MNHEY and CDR2 is SMNVEV (reference sequence). The V segment lost 8 bases and the J segment 8 bases; nucleotides outside the gene matches: 8. Here the CDR3 DNA reads TGTGCCAGCGCGGGACAGCAAGGGGAAGCTTTCTTT. It yields the protein CASAGQQGEAFF.

The chain links TRBV2 to TRBJ2-3, with 7 bases identical to TRBD1. The germline V gene encodes CDR1 SNHLY and CDR2 FYNNEI. The trim removed 6 bases at V and 0 bases at J, leaving 3 bases unmatched. This CDR3 region has 14 residues. The DNA of the CDR3 is TGTGCCAGCAGGAGGGGGCTCAGCACAGATACGCAGTATTTT. It is translated as CASRRGLSTDTQYF.

Many counts were recorded for this clonotype. The V call is TRBV27, the J call TRBJ2-7, with D perhaps TRBD2 (5 bases). The CDR3 is 15 residues long. V lost 0 bases and J 2 bases, leaving 11 bases between the germline ends. Germline CDR1 MNHEY, CDR2 SMNVEV (reference sequence). This CDR3 reads CASSLSGNGAYEQYF. The CDR3 coding sequence is TGTGCCAGCAGTTTATCCGGGAACGGGGCCTACGAGCAGTACTTC.

The chain recombines TRBV7-9 with TRBJ1-1, with D unresolved. Trimming cost V 8 bases and J 7 bases, with 14 bases left between them. Per germline, CDR1 SEHNR and CDR2 FQNEAQ (reference sequence). The CDR3 loop spans 12 amino acids. The CDR3 coding sequence is TGTGCCAGCGGAAGAGAGGCGCGTGAAGCTTTCTTT. As protein: CASGREAREAFF.

This clonotype was recorded at least ten times. This chain connects TRBV6-2 or TRBV6-3 to TRBJ2-7, with 7 nucleotides matching TRBD2. Germline V CDR1 and CDR2: MNHEY, SVGEGT. This CDR3 has 15 amino acids. J lost 2 bases, V lost 8 bases, and 12 bases had no gene match. Here the CDR3 DNA reads TGTGCCAGCTCCCCGGCCAAGCGGGGAACCTACGAGCAGTACTTC. Translation: CASSPAKRGTYEQYF.

This clonotype has ten or more counts. The chain combines TRBV11-2 with TRBJ1-2, with 7 bases that match TRBD1. The CDR3 contains 18 residues. CDR1 and CDR2 (germline): SGHAT, FQNNGV. V lost 7 bases, J lost 0 bases, and 17 bases stayed unmatched. The CDR3 protein is CASTRTRDSLSPNYGYTF. The CDR3 DNA is TGTGCCAGCACCCGGACCCGGGACAGCCTTTCTCCTAACTATGGCTACACCTTC. Together with reference TRBV11-2 and TRBJ1-2, the CDR3 gives the full variable domain: EAGVAQSPRYKIIEKRQSVAFWCNPISGHATLYWYQQILGQGPKLLIQFQNNGVVDDSQLPKDRFSAERLKGVDSTLKIQPAKLEDSAVYLCASTRTRDSLSPNYGYTFGSGTRLTVV.

There are many counts of this clonotype. V gene TRBV20-1 combines with J gene TRBJ1-3; TRBD1 is a possible D gene (5 bases). This CDR3 is built from 13 residues. From germline, CDR1 is DFQATT and CDR2 SNEGSKA (reference sequence). V was shortened by 5 bases and J by 4 bases, with 12 bases between the two germline ends. CDR3 loop: CSAAPGTGNTIYF. CDR3 bases: TGCAGTGCTGCCCCGGGGACGGGAAACACCATATATTTT.

This clonotype was detected a few times. This chain connects TRBV5-4 to TRBJ1-2; D unresolved. Germline V gene sequence: CDR1 SGHNT, CDR2 YYREEE (reference sequence). The CDR3 sequence is 15 residues long. The ends were cut back, 1 base at V and 2 bases at J, with 12 bases in the middle. The DNA for the CDR3 is TGTGCCAGCAGCTTGCGTCAGATCCCCAACTATGGCTACACCTTC. Its protein is CASSLRQIPNYGYTF.

The sample holds a few counts of this clonotype. The rearrangement links TRBV6-5 to TRBJ1-2; 7 nucleotides align to TRBD1. The length of the CDR3 is 17 residues. Losses at the gene ends were 6 bases for V and 7 bases for J; bases not matched to a gene: 20. Germline V lookup: CDR1 MNHEY, CDR2 SVGAGI. The chain's CDR3 is CASRPHRGVPSGGGYTF. CDR3 DNA: TGTGCCAGCAGGCCTCACAGGGGAGTTCCCTCGGGGGGTGGCTACACCTTC.

This clonotype was recorded at least ten times. The V call is TRBV5-5, the J call TRBJ1-1; D possibly corresponds to TRBD1 (5 bases). This CDR3 spans 13 amino acids. Germline V CDR1 and CDR2: SGHKS, YYEKEE (reference sequence). V was pared by 4 bases and J by 0 bases, with 7 bases between. Here the CDR3 reads CASSATVNTEAFF. The CDR3 nucleotides are TGTGCCAGCAGCGCGACAGTGAACACTGAAGCTTTCTTT.

This clonotype was recorded a few times. The chain is built from TRBV9 and TRBJ1-3; D possibly corresponds to TRBD1 (5 bases). V was trimmed by 1 base and J by 3 bases, leaving 14 bases between them. Germline loops: CDR1 SGDLS, CDR2 YYNGEE. The CDR3 extends over 16 amino acids. The CDR3 is CASSVRAGVNGNTIYF. In DNA, the CDR3 is TGTGCCAGCAGCGTACGAGCGGGGGTGAATGGAAACACCATATATTTT.

This clonotype was observed at least ten times. V usage is TRBV7-9 and J usage is TRBJ2-1, with a possible D match to TRBD2 (5 bases). This CDR3 is 12 amino acids long. In germline, CDR1 is SEHNR, CDR2 FQNEAQ (reference sequence). Trimming pared 2 bases from V and 9 bases from J, leaving 8 bases between. CDR3 nucleotide sequence: TGTGCCAGCAGCTTAAGACGGGGTGAGCAGTTCTTC. Protein: CASSLRRGEQFF.

This clonotype was recorded many times. The V and J genes are TRBV20-1 and TRBJ1-1, with a weak D call TRBD1 (6 bases). The length of the CDR3 is 14 residues. In germline, CDR1 is DFQATT, CDR2 SNEGSKA (reference sequence). Between the trimmed V and J ends, which lost 1 base and 1 base, there was a span of 10 bases. CDR3 bases: TGCAGTGCTAGAGTCCCGGGGGCGAACACTGAAGCTTTCTTT. Amino acids: CSARVPGANTEAFF.

This clonotype was detected ten times or more. The V gene is TRBV5-1, the J gene TRBJ2-1, with 9 bases aligning to TRBD1. This CDR3 is 17 amino acids long. The junction had 14 bases not matched to a gene; V was cut back by 4 bases and J by 6 bases. Germline V gives CDR1 SGHRS, CDR2 YFSETQ. This CDR3 is CASSLRDRDFSSNEQFF. The DNA of the CDR3 is TGCGCCAGCAGCCTGAGGGACAGGGATTTCTCTTCCAATGAGCAGTTCTTC.

This clonotype was seen only a few times. The genes are TRBV7-9 and TRBJ1-3; tentative D call: TRBD1 (5 bases). The CDR3 totals 13 residues. Deletions cut 1 base from V and 8 bases from J, with 9 bases between. From germline, CDR1 is SEHNR and CDR2 FQNEAQ (reference sequence). The CDR3 here is CASSLDGGHTIYF. The CDR3 nucleotides read TGTGCCAGCAGCTTAGATGGGGGACACACCATATATTTT.

This clonotype has ten or more counts. The chain has TRBV19 and TRBJ2-3; TRBD2 aligns across 13 bases. From germline, CDR1 is LNHDA and CDR2 SQIVND (reference sequence). V dropped 1 base and J dropped 4; count of bases not matched to a gene: 11. The CDR3 spans 19 residues. The chain's CDR3 is CASSIGTSGSPQFPDTQYF. The DNA of the CDR3 is TGTGCCAGTAGTATAGGGACTAGCGGGAGCCCCCAGTTCCCAGATACGCAGTATTTT.

This clonotype was detected ten times or more. The rearrangement uses TRBV30 and TRBJ2-2, with D uncertain. V gave up 3 bases and J gave up 4 bases, with 6 bases separating them. In germline, CDR1 is GTSNPN, CDR2 SVGIG (reference sequence). The CDR3 is 12 residues long. The CDR3 protein is CAWRTGTGELFF. The CDR3 DNA sequence: TGTGCCTGGAGAACGGGCACCGGGGAGCTGTTTTTT.

This clonotype was detected ten times or more. V gene TRBV6-2 or TRBV6-3 combines with J gene TRBJ2-3; D unclear. The germline V and J ends were trimmed by 1 base and 2 bases, with 4 bases remaining between them. The CDR3 is made up of 13 amino acids. The germline V gene encodes CDR1 MNHEY and CDR2 SVGEGT. CDR3 sequence reads: CASSYYHTDTQYF. CDR3 sequence (DNA): TGTGCCAGCAGTTACTACCACACAGATACGCAGTATTTT.

This clonotype was recorded at least ten times. The J gene is TRBJ1-1, the V gene TRBV27; the match to TRBD1 covers 11 bases. The ends lost 8 bases at V and 11 bases at J; junction bases unmatched: 19. The CDR3 sequence is 16 residues long. CDR1 is MNHEY, CDR2 SMNVEV, per germline (reference sequence). The CDR3, as DNA: TGTGCCAGCGGCGAGTGGACAGGGGGCTCCCTTTATAACGCTTTCTTT. Its translation is CASGEWTGGSLYNAFF.